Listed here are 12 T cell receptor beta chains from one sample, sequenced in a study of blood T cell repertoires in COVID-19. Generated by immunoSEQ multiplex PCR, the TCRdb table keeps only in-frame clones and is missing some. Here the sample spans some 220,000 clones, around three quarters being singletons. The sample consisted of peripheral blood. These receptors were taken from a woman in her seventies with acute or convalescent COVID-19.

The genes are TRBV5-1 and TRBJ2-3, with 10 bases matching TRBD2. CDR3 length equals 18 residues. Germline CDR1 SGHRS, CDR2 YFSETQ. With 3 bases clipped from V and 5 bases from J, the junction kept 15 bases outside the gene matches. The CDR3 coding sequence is TGCGCCAGCAGCTCTGGAGTTAGCGTGGCTAGCGGGAGAGATACGCAGTATTTT. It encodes CASSSGVSVASGRDTQYF. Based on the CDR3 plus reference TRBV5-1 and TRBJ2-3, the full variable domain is KAGVTQTPRYLIKTRGQQVTLSCSPISGHRSVSWYQQTPGQGLQFLFEYFSETQRNKGNFPGRFSGRQFSNSRSEMNVSTLELGDSALYLCASSSGVSVASGRDTQYFGPGTRLTVL.

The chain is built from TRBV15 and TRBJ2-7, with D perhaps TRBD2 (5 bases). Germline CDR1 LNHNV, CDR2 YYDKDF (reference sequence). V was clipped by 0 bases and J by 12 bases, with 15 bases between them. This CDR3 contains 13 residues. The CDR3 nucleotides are TGTGCCACCAGCAGAGATGCGGAACGGACTTGGTACTTC. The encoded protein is CATSRDAERTWYF.

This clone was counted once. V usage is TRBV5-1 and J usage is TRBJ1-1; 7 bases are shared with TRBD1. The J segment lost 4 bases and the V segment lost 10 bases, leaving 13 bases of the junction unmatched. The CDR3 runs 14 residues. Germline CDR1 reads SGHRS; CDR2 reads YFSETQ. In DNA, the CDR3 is TGCGCCGTCAAGACAGGGCTGGAGAGCACTGAAGCTTTCTTT. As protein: CAVKTGLESTEAFF.

The CDR3 DNA reads as TGTGCCTGGAACTTGAATGGAGATCAGCCCCAGCATTTT. It yields the protein CAWNLNGDQPQHF. The chain employs TRBV30 and TRBJ1-5, with D uncertain. V lost 4 bases and J 5 bases, leaving 12 bases between the germline ends. The CDR3 length is 13 residues. The germline V gene encodes CDR1 GTSNPN and CDR2 SVGIG (reference sequence). Combining the CDR3 with reference TRBV30 and TRBJ1-5 gives the whole variable domain SQTIHQWPATLVQPVGSPLSLECTVEGTSNPNLYWYRQAAGRGLQLLFYSVGIGQISSEVPQNLSASRPQDRQFILSSKKLLLSDSGFYLCAWNLNGDQPQHFGDGTRLSIL.

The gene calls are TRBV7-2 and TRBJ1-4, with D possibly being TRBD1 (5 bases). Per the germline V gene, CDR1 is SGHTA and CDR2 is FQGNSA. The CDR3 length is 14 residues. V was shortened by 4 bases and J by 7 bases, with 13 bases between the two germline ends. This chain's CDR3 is CASSSGVGGEKLFF. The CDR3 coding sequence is TGTGCCAGCAGCTCGGGGGTGGGAGGTGAAAAACTGTTTTTT. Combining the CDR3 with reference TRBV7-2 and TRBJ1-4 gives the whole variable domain GAGVSQSPSNKVTEKGKDVELRCDPISGHTALYWYRQSLGQGLEFLIYFQGNSAPDKSGLPSDRFSAERTGGSVSTLTIQRTQQEDSAVYLCASSSGVGGEKLFFGSGTQLSVL.

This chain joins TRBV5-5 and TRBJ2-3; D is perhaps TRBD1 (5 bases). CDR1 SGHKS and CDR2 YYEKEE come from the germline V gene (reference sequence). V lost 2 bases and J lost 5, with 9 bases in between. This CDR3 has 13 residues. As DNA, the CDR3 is TGTGCCAGCAGCTTACCAGGGAAAGATACGCAGTATTTT. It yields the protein CASSLPGKDTQYF.

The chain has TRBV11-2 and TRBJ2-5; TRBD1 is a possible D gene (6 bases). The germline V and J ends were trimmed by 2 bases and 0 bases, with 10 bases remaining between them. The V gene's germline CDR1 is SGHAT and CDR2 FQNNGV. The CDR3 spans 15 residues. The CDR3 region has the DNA TGTGCCAGCAGCTTACTAGGACAGTACCAAGAGACCCAGTACTTC. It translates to CASSLLGQYQETQYF.

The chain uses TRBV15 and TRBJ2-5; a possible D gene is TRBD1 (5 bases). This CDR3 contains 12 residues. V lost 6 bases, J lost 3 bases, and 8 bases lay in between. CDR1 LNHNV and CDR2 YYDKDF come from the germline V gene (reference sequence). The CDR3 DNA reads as TGTGCCACCAGGGGCAGGGAAGAGACCCAGTACTTC. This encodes CATRGREETQYF.

The chain's CDR3 is CASSQVSAAGTRAFF. CDR3 coding DNA: TGTGCCAGCAGCCAAGTGTCGGCAGCAGGTACAAGGGCTTTCTTT. V usage is TRBV3-1 (or the pseudogene TRBV3-2) and J usage is TRBJ1-1, with unresolved D. Trimming left V 1 base short and J 11 bases short, with 20 bases between. Germline lookup yields CDR1 LGHDT and CDR2 YNNKEL (reference sequence). CDR3 length: 15 residues.

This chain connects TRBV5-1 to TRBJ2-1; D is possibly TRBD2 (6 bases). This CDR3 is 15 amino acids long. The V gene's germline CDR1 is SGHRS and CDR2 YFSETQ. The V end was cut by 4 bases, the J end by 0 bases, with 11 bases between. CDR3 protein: CASSIGGFSYNEQFF. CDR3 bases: TGCGCCAGCAGCATCGGGGGATTCTCCTACAATGAGCAGTTCTTC. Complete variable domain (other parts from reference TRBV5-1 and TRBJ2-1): KAGVTQTPRYLIKTRGQQVTLSCSPISGHRSVSWYQQTPGQGLQFLFEYFSETQRNKGNFPGRFSGRQFSNSRSEMNVSTLELGDSALYLCASSIGGFSYNEQFFGPGTRLTVL.

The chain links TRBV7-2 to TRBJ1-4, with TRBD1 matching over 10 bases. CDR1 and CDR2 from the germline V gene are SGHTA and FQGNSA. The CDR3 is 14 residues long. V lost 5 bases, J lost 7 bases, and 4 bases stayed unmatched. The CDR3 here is CASSAGQGGEKLFF. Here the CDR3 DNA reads TGTGCCAGCAGCGCCGGACAGGGGGGTGAAAAACTGTTTTTT.

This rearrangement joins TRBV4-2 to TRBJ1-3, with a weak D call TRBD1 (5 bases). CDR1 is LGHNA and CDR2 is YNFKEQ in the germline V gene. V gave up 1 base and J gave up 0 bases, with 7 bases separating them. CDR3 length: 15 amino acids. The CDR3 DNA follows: TGTGCCAGCAGCCAAGGCAGGGACTCTGGAAACACCATATATTTT. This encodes CASSQGRDSGNTIYF.